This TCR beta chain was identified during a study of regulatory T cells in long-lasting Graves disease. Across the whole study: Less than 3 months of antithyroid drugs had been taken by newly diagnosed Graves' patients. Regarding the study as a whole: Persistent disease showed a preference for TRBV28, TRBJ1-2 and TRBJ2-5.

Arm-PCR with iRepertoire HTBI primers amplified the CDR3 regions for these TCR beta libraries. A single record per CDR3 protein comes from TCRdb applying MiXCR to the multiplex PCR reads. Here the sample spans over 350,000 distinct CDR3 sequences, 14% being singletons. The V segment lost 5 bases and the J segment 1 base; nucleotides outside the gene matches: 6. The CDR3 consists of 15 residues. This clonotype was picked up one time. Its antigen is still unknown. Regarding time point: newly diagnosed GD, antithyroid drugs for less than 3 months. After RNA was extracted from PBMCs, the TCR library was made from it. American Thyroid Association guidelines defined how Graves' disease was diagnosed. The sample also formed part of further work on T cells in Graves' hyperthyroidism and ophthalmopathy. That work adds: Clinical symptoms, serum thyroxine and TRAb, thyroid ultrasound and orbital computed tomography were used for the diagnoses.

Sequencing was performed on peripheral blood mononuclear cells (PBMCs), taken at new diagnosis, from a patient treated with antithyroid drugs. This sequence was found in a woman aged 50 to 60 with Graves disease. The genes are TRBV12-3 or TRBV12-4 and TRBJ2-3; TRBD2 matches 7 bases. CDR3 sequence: CASSHSLAGTDTQYF. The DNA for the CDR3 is TGTGCCAGCAGTCACTCTCTAGCGGGCACAGATACGCAGTATTTT.